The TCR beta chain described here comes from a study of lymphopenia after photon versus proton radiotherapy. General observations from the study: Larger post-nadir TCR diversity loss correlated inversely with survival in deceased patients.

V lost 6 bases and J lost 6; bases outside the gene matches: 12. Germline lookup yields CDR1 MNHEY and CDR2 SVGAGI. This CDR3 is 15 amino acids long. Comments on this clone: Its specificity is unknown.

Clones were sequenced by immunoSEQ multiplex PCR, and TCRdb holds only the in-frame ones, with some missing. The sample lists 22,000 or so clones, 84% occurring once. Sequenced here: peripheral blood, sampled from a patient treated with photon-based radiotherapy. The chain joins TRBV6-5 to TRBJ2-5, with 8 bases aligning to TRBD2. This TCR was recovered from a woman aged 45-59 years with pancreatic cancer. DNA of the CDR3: TGTGCCAGCAGCCCAGCGGGAGAGCCCCAGAAGACCCAGTACTTC. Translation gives CASSPAGEPQKTQYF.